Shown below are 31 T cell receptor beta chains from a single sample sequenced in a study of control samples from healthy donors and cancer patients. Assay: immunoSEQ multiplex PCR; the TCRdb copy retains only in-frame clones and omits some. Of 75,000 to 95,000 clones listed, over 85% are singletons. The sequenced sample consisted of blood. These receptor sequences come from a woman aged 25 to 39 in good health.

The J gene is TRBJ1-2, the V gene TRBV12-3 or TRBV12-4, with a possible D match to TRBD1 (5 bases). The V end was cut by 5 bases, the J end by 4 bases, with 8 bases between. CDR3 size: 12 residues. The CDR3 sequence is CASSPGGYGYTF. CDR3 DNA sequence: TGTGCCAGCAGTCCTGGGGGCTATGGCTACACCTTC.

The chain uses TRBV6-5 and TRBJ1-2, with 7 nucleotides matching TRBD1. This CDR3 comprises 15 residues. Germline lookup yields CDR1 MNHEY and CDR2 SVGAGI. The V gene end was trimmed by 2 bases and the J gene end by 4 bases; junction bases not matched to a gene: 7. The DNA of the CDR3 is TGTGCCAGCAGTTACGATTGGGGACAGAGCTATGGCTACACCTTC. Its protein product is CASSYDWGQSYGYTF.

The genes are TRBV3-1 (or the pseudogene TRBV3-2) and TRBJ2-7; D is unclear. V was clipped by 1 base and J by 4 bases, with 8 bases between them. The CDR3 loop spans 13 amino acids. The germline V gene has CDR1 LGHDT and CDR2 YNNKEL (reference sequence). The CDR3 loop is CASSQGERYEQYF. The CDR3, as DNA: TGTGCCAGCAGCCAAGGGGAAAGGTACGAGCAGTACTTC.

The chain recombines TRBV9 with TRBJ1-3; D is perhaps TRBD1 (6 bases). Trimming pared 4 bases from V and 2 bases from J, leaving 13 bases between. In germline, CDR1 is SGDLS, CDR2 YYNGEE. The CDR3 is 15 residues long. CDR3 protein: CASSLGGGPGNTIYF. CDR3 nucleotides: TGTGCCAGCAGCTTAGGAGGGGGTCCTGGAAACACCATATATTTT.

The rearrangement uses TRBV5-4 and TRBJ2-1; no clear D gene. The CDR3 length is 16 residues. Germline V gene sequence: CDR1 SGHNT, CDR2 YYREEE (reference sequence). Trimming cost V 1 base and J 7 bases, with 18 bases left between them. CDR3 DNA: TGTGCCAGCAGCTTGTTAGGCCGGGCCGCTGTAAATGAGCAGTTCTTC. This translates into CASSLLGRAAVNEQFF.

This rearrangement joins TRBV5-1 to TRBJ1-4; D is unclear. The CDR3 length is 15 residues. Germline V gives CDR1 SGHRS, CDR2 YFSETQ. V lost 3 bases and J lost 6, with 15 bases in between. CDR3 coding DNA: TGCGCCAGCAGCTCAGGTTTTAGGACGGATGAAAAACTGTTTTTT. It yields the protein CASSSGFRTDEKLFF.

The V and J genes are TRBV15 and TRBJ1-4; TRBD1 agrees at 7 bases. This CDR3 has 16 residues. CDR1 is LNHNV and CDR2 is YYDKDF in the germline V gene (reference sequence). With V trimmed by 0 bases and J by 7 bases, 8 bases remained unmatched. CDR3 nucleotides: TGTGCCACCAGCAGAGATGTGGGAGGGGGCGGTGAAAAACTGTTTTTT. Translating it yields CATSRDVGGGGEKLFF. The complete variable domain, with remaining parts taken from reference TRBV15 and TRBJ1-4, reads DAMVIQNPRYQVTQFGKPVTLSCSQTLNHNVMYWYQQKSSQAPKLLFHYYDKDFNNEADTPDNFQSRRPNTSFCFLDIRSPGLGDTAMYLCATSRDVGGGGEKLFFGSGTQLSVL.

CDR3 coding DNA: TGTGCCACCAGCCAGGGACAGGGAATCGGCAATGAGCAGTTCTTC. Encoded protein: CATSQGQGIGNEQFF. This rearrangement joins TRBV15 to TRBJ2-1; TRBD1 aligns across 9 bases. Germline CDR1 reads LNHNV; CDR2 reads YYDKDF (reference sequence). This CDR3 is built from 15 residues. Losses at the gene ends were 5 bases for V and 6 bases for J; bases not matched to a gene: 8. The full variable domain, in which reference TRBV15 and TRBJ2-1 provide the parts outside the CDR3, is DAMVIQNPRYQVTQFGKPVTLSCSQTLNHNVMYWYQQKSSQAPKLLFHYYDKDFNNEADTPDNFQSRRPNTSFCFLDIRSPGLGDTAMYLCATSQGQGIGNEQFFGPGTRLTVL.

The chain recombines TRBV11-2 with TRBJ2-5; 12 bases are shared with TRBD2. CDR1 and CDR2 from the germline V gene are SGHAT and FQNNGV. This CDR3 is 15 amino acids long. The V segment lost 5 bases and the J segment 5 bases; nucleotides outside the gene matches: 6. This chain's CDR3 is CASSPLTSGGETQYF. The CDR3 region has the DNA TGTGCCAGCAGCCCCCTGACTAGCGGGGGTGAGACCCAGTACTTC.

This clone has a single count. The chain joins TRBV5-6 to TRBJ1-1; D not resolved. The V end lost 3 bases, the J end lost 5 bases, and 8 bases lay between the germline ends. The germline gives CDR1 SGHDT, CDR2 YYEEEE. There are 12 residues in the CDR3. This CDR3 reads CASSSGGTEAFF. In DNA form, the CDR3 reads TGTGCCAGCAGCTCAGGTGGGACTGAAGCTTTCTTT.

The chain uses TRBV5-5 and TRBJ1-6; TRBD1 agrees at 8 bases. J lost 9 bases, V lost 1 base, and 6 bases had no gene match. This CDR3 has 15 residues. CDR1 and CDR2 from the germline V gene are SGHKS and YYEKEE (reference sequence). CDR3 protein: CASSLQGARGSPLHF. The CDR3 DNA sequence: TGTGCCAGCAGCTTGCAGGGGGCGCGGGGTTCACCCCTCCACTTT. The full variable domain, with the rest looked up from reference TRBV5-5 and TRBJ1-6, is DAGVTQSPTHLIKTRGQQVTLRCSPISGHKSVSWYQQVLGQGPQFIFQYYEKEERGRGNFPDRFSARQFPNYSSELNVNALLLGDSALYLCASSLQGARGSPLHFGNGTRLTVT.

This chain links TRBV9 with TRBJ2-7; the D gene is possibly TRBD2 (5 bases). Deletions cut 0 bases from V and 4 bases from J, with 14 bases between. This CDR3 contains 15 residues. The germline gives CDR1 SGDLS, CDR2 YYNGEE. The CDR3 loop is CASSVGADFSYEQYF. The CDR3 DNA reads TGTGCCAGCAGCGTAGGGGCGGACTTTTCATACGAGCAGTACTTC.

This clone appeared a single time. V usage is TRBV10-1 and J usage is TRBJ1-1; D is perhaps TRBD1 (5 bases). Trimming shortened V by 7 bases and J by 5 bases, and 14 bases separated the two germline ends. Germline assignment: CDR1 WNHNN and CDR2 SYGVQD (reference sequence). The CDR3 consists of 13 residues. The CDR3 bases are TGCGCCAGCACCCCCCAGGGTGGGACTGAAGCTTTCTTT. It encodes CASTPQGGTEAFF.

The rearrangement uses TRBV3-1 (or the pseudogene TRBV3-2) and TRBJ1-1; D gene uncertain. This CDR3 spans 13 amino acids. With 0 bases removed from V and 4 bases from J, the gap between germline ends came to 6 bases. In germline, CDR1 is LGHDT, CDR2 YNNKEL (reference sequence). CDR3 amino acids: CASSQDGSTEAFF. CDR3 DNA: TGTGCCAGCAGCCAAGACGGGAGCACTGAAGCTTTCTTT.

The DNA for the CDR3 is TGTGCCAGCAGCTTAGCCCCCAGTAGCGGGGGTAATGAGCAGTTCTTC. Translation gives CASSLAPSSGGNEQFF. V usage is TRBV7-2 and J usage is TRBJ2-1; 9 bases align to TRBD2. With V trimmed by 0 bases and J by 7 bases, 7 bases remained unmatched. Germline CDR1 SGHTA, CDR2 FQGNSA. CDR3 size: 16 residues.

This chain connects TRBV6-2 or TRBV6-3 to TRBJ2-3, with TRBD2 matching over 7 bases. Germline loops: CDR1 MNHEY, CDR2 SVGEGT. Germline trimming cut 1 base from V and 5 bases from J; bases unmatched to any gene: 6. The CDR3 sequence is 15 residues long. CDR3 nucleotide sequence: TGTGCCAGCAGTTACTGGGGAGGGGCCGTAGATACGCAGTATTTT. It is translated as CASSYWGGAVDTQYF.

This clone was counted only a few times. Here the CDR3 reads CASSRMLANEKLFF. The CDR3 bases are TGTGCCAGCAGTCGAATGTTGGCTAATGAAAAACTGTTTTTT. V usage is TRBV7-8 and J usage is TRBJ1-4, with D hard to call. Germline CDR1 is SGHVS and CDR2 is FQNEAQ. There are 14 residues in the CDR3. V lost 6 bases and J lost 3, with 11 bases in between.

The CDR3: CASSFNFNSNQPQHF. In DNA, the CDR3 is TGTGCCAGCAGCTTTAATTTCAATAGCAATCAGCCCCAGCATTTT. This sequence joins TRBV5-5 and TRBJ1-5; D remains ambiguous. This CDR3 is 15 amino acids long. V shed 2 bases and J shed 0 bases, with 9 bases lying between them. Germline CDR1 SGHKS, CDR2 YYEKEE (reference sequence).

The chain couples TRBV27 to TRBJ1-5, with 10 bases fitting TRBD1. The germline gives CDR1 MNHEY, CDR2 SMNVEV (reference sequence). CDR3 size: 14 residues. V shed 5 bases and J 5 bases; nucleotides not matched to a gene: 3. CDR3 region: CASSPGTGDQPQHF. CDR3 bases: TGTGCCAGCAGTCCCGGGACAGGGGATCAGCCCCAGCATTTT.

The genes are TRBV7-8 and TRBJ1-1; D is perhaps TRBD1 (5 bases). The germline V gene has CDR1 SGHVS and CDR2 FQNEAQ. V lost 1 base and J lost 4, with 19 bases in between. The CDR3 contains 17 residues. The CDR3: CASSLVVSRAGGTEAFF. CDR3 DNA sequence: TGTGCCAGCAGCTTAGTGGTTTCCAGGGCGGGAGGCACTGAAGCTTTCTTT. Using reference TRBV7-8 and TRBJ1-1 for the parts outside the CDR3, the full variable domain is GAGVSQSPRYKVAKRGQDVALRCDPISGHVSLFWYQQALGQGPEFLTYFQNEAQLDKSGLPSDRFFAERPEGSVSTLKIQRTQQEDSAVYLCASSLVVSRAGGTEAFFGQGTRLTVV.

Concerning this clone: The sample has other DNA sequences that encode this CDR3 too. The J gene is TRBJ2-1, the V gene TRBV5-1, with TRBD2 identical over 11 bases. The CDR3 spans 15 residues. Germline V CDR1 and CDR2: SGHRS, YFSETQ. V lost 4 bases, J lost 3 bases, and 3 bases stayed unmatched. In nucleotides, the CDR3 is TGCGCCAGCAGCCAGGGACTAGCGGTCTACAATGAGCAGTTCTTC. Amino acids: CASSQGLAVYNEQFF.

The rearrangement uses TRBV7-9 and TRBJ1-1; 7 bases align to TRBD1. The germline V gene encodes CDR1 SEHNR and CDR2 FQNEAQ (reference sequence). Trimming cost V 4 bases and J 9 bases; bases outside gene matches: 14. The CDR3 contains 15 residues. CDR3 region: CASSSLEGTVGKAFF. The CDR3 DNA is TGTGCCAGCAGCTCCCTGGAGGGGACAGTAGGAAAAGCTTTCTTT.

The J gene is TRBJ1-6, the V gene TRBV9; D unresolved. The germline V gene has CDR1 SGDLS and CDR2 YYNGEE. CDR3 length equals 14 residues. V lost 0 bases and J lost 8, with 9 bases in between. In DNA, the CDR3 is TGTGCCAGCAGCGTAGATTCGGTATATTCACCCCTCCACTTT. It encodes CASSVDSVYSPLHF.

The rearrangement links TRBV2 to TRBJ1-3; D remains ambiguous. Germline V gives CDR1 SNHLY, CDR2 FYNNEI. CDR3 length: 17 residues. The germline V and J ends were trimmed by 9 bases and 0 bases, with 21 bases remaining between them. CDR3 in amino acids: CASSYGSRAFSGNTIYF. The CDR3 DNA sequence: TGTGCCAGTTCCTACGGGTCGAGGGCCTTCTCTGGAAACACCATATATTTT.

The chain joins TRBV3-1 (or the pseudogene TRBV3-2) to TRBJ2-2, with 14 nucleotides matching TRBD2. The junction had 5 bases not matched to a gene; V was cut back by 5 bases and J by 3 bases. The CDR3 has 17 amino acids. The germline CDR1 and CDR2 sequences are LGHDT and YNNKEL (reference sequence). The CDR3 bases are TGTGCCAGCAGCACGGGACTAGCGGGGGTCGACACCGGGGAGCTGTTTTTT. Protein product: CASSTGLAGVDTGELFF.

The chain employs TRBV29-1 and TRBJ1-2; no clear D. Germline values: CDR1 SQVTM, CDR2 ANQGSEA. V shed 3 bases and J shed 3 bases, with 5 bases lying between them. CDR3 length: 11 residues. This CDR3 is CSVEEDYGYTF. CDR3 DNA: TGCAGCGTTGAGGAGGACTATGGCTACACCTTC.

V gene TRBV28 combines with J gene TRBJ2-7, with TRBD1 identical over 8 bases. The CDR3 has 16 amino acids. Looked up from germline, CDR1 is MDHEN and CDR2 is SYDVKM. V lost 3 bases to trimming and J lost 6 bases; unmatched junction nucleotides: 13. CDR3 nucleotide sequence: TGTGCCAGCAGTTTTACCCGCGGACAGGGTGGGGGCGAGCAGTACTTC. Its translation: CASSFTRGQGGGEQYF.

This chain joins TRBV10-3 and TRBJ1-1; D is ambiguous. The V gene lost 6 bases and the J gene lost 1 base, with 18 bases spanning the gap. Germline V CDR1 and CDR2: ENHRY, SYGVKD. The CDR3 is 16 residues long. CDR3 DNA sequence: TGTGCCATCAGCCACCAGGCCCTGGAGGGGAACACTGAAGCTTTCTTT. This codes for CAISHQALEGNTEAFF.

This sequence joins TRBV9 and TRBJ2-2; 10 bases line up with TRBD2. V shed 0 bases and J 2 bases; nucleotides not matched to a gene: 4. The CDR3 is made up of 17 amino acids. Germline V CDR1 and CDR2: SGDLS, YYNGEE. CDR3 nucleotide sequence: TGTGCCAGCAGCGTAGGTCTAGCGGGAGCTAACACCGGGGAGCTGTTTTTT. Its translation: CASSVGLAGANTGELFF.

The rearrangement uses TRBV5-1 and TRBJ2-7; no clear D gene. The V and J ends lost 1 base and 0 bases respectively, with 8 bases between them. Germline CDR1 and CDR2: SGHRS and YFSETQ. The CDR3 runs 14 residues. The CDR3 loop is CASSLTTASYEQYF. The CDR3 DNA is TGCGCCAGCAGCTTGACGACTGCCTCCTACGAGCAGTACTTC.

The chain uses TRBV11-3 and TRBJ2-3; TRBD1 matches 7 bases. The CDR3 runs to 15 residues. The V gene end was trimmed by 2 bases and the J gene end by 5 bases; junction bases not matched to a gene: 7. Germline values: CDR1 SGHNT, CDR2 YENEEA. CDR3 protein: CASSLKTGSKDTQYF. In DNA, the CDR3 is TGTGCCAGCAGCTTAAAGACAGGGAGTAAAGATACGCAGTATTTT.